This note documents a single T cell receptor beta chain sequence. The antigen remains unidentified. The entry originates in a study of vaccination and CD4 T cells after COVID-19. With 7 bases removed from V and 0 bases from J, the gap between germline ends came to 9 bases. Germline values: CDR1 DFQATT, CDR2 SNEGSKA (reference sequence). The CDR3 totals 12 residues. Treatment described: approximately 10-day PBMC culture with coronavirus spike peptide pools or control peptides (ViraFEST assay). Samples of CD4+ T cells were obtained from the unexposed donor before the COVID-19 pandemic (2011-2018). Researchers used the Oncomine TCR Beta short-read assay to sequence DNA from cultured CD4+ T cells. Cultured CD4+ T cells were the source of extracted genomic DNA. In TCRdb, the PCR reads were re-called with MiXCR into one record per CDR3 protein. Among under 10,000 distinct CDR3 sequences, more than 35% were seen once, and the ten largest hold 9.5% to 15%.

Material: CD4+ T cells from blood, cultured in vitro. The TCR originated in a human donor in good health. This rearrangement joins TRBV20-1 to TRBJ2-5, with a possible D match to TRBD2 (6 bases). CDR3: CSGRDYQETQYF. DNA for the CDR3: TGCAGTGGAAGGGACTACCAAGAGACCCAGTACTTC.